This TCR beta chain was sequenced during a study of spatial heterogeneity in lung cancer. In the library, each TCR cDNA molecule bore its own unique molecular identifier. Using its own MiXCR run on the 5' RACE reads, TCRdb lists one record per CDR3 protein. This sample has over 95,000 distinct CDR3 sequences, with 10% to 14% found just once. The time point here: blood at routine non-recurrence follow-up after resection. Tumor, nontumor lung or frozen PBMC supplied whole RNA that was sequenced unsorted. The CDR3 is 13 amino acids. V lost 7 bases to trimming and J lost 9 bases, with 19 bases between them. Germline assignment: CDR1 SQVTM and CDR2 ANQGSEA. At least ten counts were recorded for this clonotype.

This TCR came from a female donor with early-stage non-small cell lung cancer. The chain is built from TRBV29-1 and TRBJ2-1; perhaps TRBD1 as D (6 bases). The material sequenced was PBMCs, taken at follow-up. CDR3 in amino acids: CSGRQQGRGEQFF. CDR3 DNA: TGCAGCGGAAGACAACAGGGTCGGGGTGAGCAGTTCTTC.